What follows are 10 T cell receptor beta chains derived from one specimen sequenced in a study of CD8+CD57+ T cells in acquired aplastic anemia. Patients chosen for sequencing had CD8+CD57+ cells that had expanded, as shown by flow cytometry. Both TCR beta VDJ combination and CDR3 sequence profiling were carried out. Genomic DNA was the template for this profiling. One entry per CDR3 protein, called by TCRdb with MiXCR from the reads. Of 120,000 or so distinct CDR3 sequences in the sample, over 55% are singletons; the top ten hold roughly 28%. Sequenced input: sorted CD4+, CD8+, or CD8+CD57+ T cells (not recorded which) from PBMCs. Receptors were obtained from a human donor with aplastic anemia.

By its share, this clonotype is medium-sized. The chain couples TRBV6-2 or TRBV6-3 to TRBJ2-7; D might be TRBD1 (8 bases). Per the germline V gene, CDR1 is MNHEY and CDR2 is SVGEGT. The CDR3 totals 12 residues. The V gene lost 11 bases and the J gene lost 5 bases, with 16 bases spanning the gap. In nucleotides, the CDR3 is TGTGCCGCAAACAGGGGGGGCAACGAGCAGTACTTC. Encoded protein: CAANRGGNEQYF.

The CDR3 DNA follows: TGTGCCAGTAATAGACAGGGCTCCTACAATGAGCAGTTCTTC. It yields the protein CASNRQGSYNEQFF. The rearrangement links TRBV19 to TRBJ2-1, with 7 bases identical to TRBD1. The CDR3 covers 14 residues. V lost 7 bases and J lost 0; bases outside the gene matches: 3. The germline CDR1 and CDR2 sequences are LNHDA and SQIVND (reference sequence).

The chain has TRBV5-6 and TRBJ1-1; 10 nucleotides align to TRBD1. The V gene end was trimmed by 4 bases and the J gene end by 5 bases; junction bases not matched to a gene: 5. This CDR3 has 14 amino acids. CDR1 SGHDT and CDR2 YYEEEE come from the germline V gene. The CDR3 reads CASSLGTGVTEAFF. The CDR3 DNA sequence: TGTGCCAGCAGCCTCGGGACAGGGGTTACTGAAGCTTTCTTT.

V and J are TRBV4-2 and TRBJ1-2; no definite D call. The germline V gene has CDR1 LGHNA and CDR2 YNFKEQ. The CDR3 runs 13 residues. With 6 bases removed from V and 4 bases from J, the gap between germline ends came to 12 bases. The chain's CDR3 is CASSYQVTYGYTF. The CDR3 coding sequence is TGTGCCAGCAGTTACCAGGTTACCTATGGCTACACCTTC.

The chain has TRBV20-1 and TRBJ2-7; D ambiguous. The V and J ends lost 6 bases and 4 bases respectively, with 10 bases between them. Germline-derived CDR1 and CDR2 are DFQATT and SNEGSKA (reference sequence). The CDR3 is 11 amino acids. In nucleotides, the CDR3 is TGCAGTGCCATAAAAGCATACGAGCAGTACTTC. Protein sequence: CSAIKAYEQYF.

The V gene is TRBV24-1, the J gene TRBJ2-7; 10 positions match TRBD1. Germline V gene data show CDR1 as KGHDR and CDR2 as SFDVKD. The CDR3 runs 15 residues. V dropped 3 bases and J dropped 6; count of bases not matched to a gene: 7. In nucleotides, the CDR3 is TGTGCCACCAGTGATCCACCGACAGGGGGCCGCGAGCAGTACTTC. It codes for CATSDPPTGGREQYF.

The chain recombines TRBV29-1 with TRBJ1-3, with D unresolved. Between the trimmed V and J ends, which lost 3 bases and 0 bases, there was a span of 15 bases. The germline V gene encodes CDR1 SQVTM and CDR2 ANQGSEA. This CDR3 comprises 16 residues. CDR3 loop: CSVDLPALNSGNTIYF. The CDR3 DNA reads TGCAGCGTTGACCTCCCGGCACTTAACTCTGGAAACACCATATATTTT.

Ten or more counts support this clonotype. V usage is TRBV25-1 and J usage is TRBJ1-6, with D possibly matching TRBD1 (5 bases). V shed 5 bases and J shed 5 bases, with 13 bases lying between them. The CDR3 loop spans 15 amino acids. Germline CDR1 is MGHDK and CDR2 is SYGVNS. The CDR3 nucleotides are TGTGCCAGCAGTAGCCAGGGAGCCAATAATTCACCCCTCCACTTT. It specifies CASSSQGANNSPLHF.

The J gene is TRBJ1-6, the V gene TRBV15; D perhaps matches TRBD1 (5 bases). Per the germline V gene, CDR1 is LNHNV and CDR2 is YYDKDF (reference sequence). Between the trimmed V and J ends, which lost 1 base and 7 bases, there was a span of 8 bases. The CDR3 spans 14 residues. In DNA form, the CDR3 reads TGTGCCACCAGCAGAGTGGGGGAAAATTCACCCCTCCACTTT. Protein sequence: CATSRVGENSPLHF.

CDR3 nucleotide sequence: TGCAGTGCTGTTGCTAGCGTTGGCTCCTACGAGCAGTACTTC. It specifies CSAVASVGSYEQYF. J is TRBJ2-7 and V is TRBV20-1, with TRBD2 as a possible D gene (6 bases). V dropped 5 bases and J dropped 0 bases, with 14 bases sitting between them. CDR1 is DFQATT, CDR2 SNEGSKA, per germline (reference sequence). The CDR3 spans 14 residues.